This T cell receptor beta chain was observed in a study of T cell clusters in autoimmune cytopenias. Whole-study results and caveats: TRB repertoire shifts in secondary cytopenia and chronic lymphocytic leukemia mostly reflected lymphoma, not autoimmunity.

The CDR3 runs 16 residues. Germline CDR1 SGHDT, CDR2 YYEEEE. A note on this clonotype: Its antigen is currently unknown.

One tube held mixed TRB-A and TRB-B primer pools for touch-down PCR. TCRdb reanalyzed the multiplex PCR reads, giving one entry per CDR3 protein sequence and no DNA. The sample table sets out approximately 5,600 distinct CDR3 sequences. TRB amplification used approximately 270 ng of peripheral blood genomic DNA. The data also belong to a second study, concerning T cell repertoires in aging, cancer and after chemotherapy. This second study notes: Healthy donor repertoires were recorded over several months to years and showed clear clonal overlap. Compared with age-matched healthy donors, untreated hematological or solid cancer patients showed higher blood TCR clonality.

The V call is TRBV5-6, the J call TRBJ1-3; TCRdb's D gene call, TRBD1, goes unchecked for lack of DNA. The specimen sequenced was peripheral blood. This clonotype was obtained from a human donor in good health. CDR3 region: CASSTGTGGSGNTIYF.